This TCR beta chain was retrieved from a study of cytomegalovirus exposure and HLA in healthy donors. V lost 3 bases and J lost 7; bases outside the gene matches: 5. This CDR3 has 13 amino acids. CDR1 GTSNPN and CDR2 SVGIG come from the germline V gene (reference sequence). In the PCR, 60 Vbeta and 13 Jbeta primers were used. Generated by immunoSEQ multiplex PCR, the TCRdb table keeps only in-frame clones and is missing some. The data contain around 170,000 clones, around 85% of them singletons. This chain uses TRBV30 with TRBJ1-2; 10 bases match TRBD1. This clonotype was sampled from a man in his fifties in good health and CMV-seronegative. The sample taken for sequencing was PBMCs. The CDR3 nucleotides read TGTGCCTGGAGCCGGGACAGGGGCAGTGGCTACACCTTC. Translation: CAWSRDRGSGYTF.